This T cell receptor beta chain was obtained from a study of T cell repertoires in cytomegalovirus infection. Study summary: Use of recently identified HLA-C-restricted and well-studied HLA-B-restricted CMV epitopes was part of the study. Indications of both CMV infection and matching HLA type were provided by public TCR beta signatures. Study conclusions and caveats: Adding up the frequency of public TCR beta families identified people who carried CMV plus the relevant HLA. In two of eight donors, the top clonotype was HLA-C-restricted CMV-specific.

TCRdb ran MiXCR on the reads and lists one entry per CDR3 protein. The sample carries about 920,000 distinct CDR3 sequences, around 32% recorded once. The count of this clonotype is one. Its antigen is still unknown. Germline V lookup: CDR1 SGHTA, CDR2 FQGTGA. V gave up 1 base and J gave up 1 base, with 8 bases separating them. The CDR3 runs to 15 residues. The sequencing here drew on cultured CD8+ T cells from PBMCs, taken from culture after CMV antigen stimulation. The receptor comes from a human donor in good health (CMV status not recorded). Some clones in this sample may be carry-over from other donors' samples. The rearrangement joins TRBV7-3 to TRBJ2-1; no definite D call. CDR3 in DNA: TGTGCCAGCAGCTTAATCCTCGGTTCCTACAATGAGCAGTTCTTC. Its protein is CASSLILGSYNEQFF.